The 2 T cell receptor beta chains reported below all come from one sample, sequenced in a study of cytomegalovirus exposure and HLA in healthy donors. Sequenced by immunoSEQ multiplex PCR; TCRdb stores in-frame clones only, minus some. The sample lists more than 95,000 clones, more than 70% seen once, with 1.5% to 2% in the top ten. Sequencing was performed on PBMCs. All receptors derive from a man aged 18-30 years in good health and CMV-seronegative.

In DNA form, the CDR3 reads TGTGCCAGCAGTTCAAATTACAATGAGCAGTTCTTC. Translation: CASSSNYNEQFF. The gene calls are TRBV6-6 and TRBJ2-1; D is ambiguous. The CDR3 loop spans 12 amino acids. Germline CDR1 reads MNHNY; CDR2 reads SVGAGI (reference sequence). V was pared by 4 bases and J by 4 bases, with 5 bases between.

This chain connects TRBV5-4 to TRBJ2-1; D possibly corresponds to TRBD2 (5 bases). The V end lost 4 bases, the J end lost 7 bases, and 15 bases lay between the germline ends. The CDR3 covers 14 residues. Germline V gene lookup returns CDR1 SGHNT and CDR2 YYREEE (reference sequence). CDR3: CASSIGLPGNEQFF. The CDR3, as DNA: TGTGCCAGCAGCATCGGACTCCCCGGGAATGAGCAGTTCTTC.